The source of this T cell receptor (beta chain) is a study of blood T cell repertoires in COVID-19. The overall study: Sites in the United States, Italy and Spain provided acute and convalescent COVID-19 samples. In each case, the material was cDNA or gDNA derived from T cells, B-cell-depleted T cells, or PBMCs.

Enrolment of Seattle patients took place during active infection, and they were followed longitudinally. The CDR3 runs to 16 residues. Germline CDR1 reads LGHDT; CDR2 reads YNNKEL (reference sequence). Trimming removed 1 base from V and 1 base from J, with 10 bases in between. Per the original methods: From reference gene primer amplification, estimates of nucleated cell counts were derived. The method was immunoSEQ multiplex PCR; TCRdb's version includes in-frame clones alone and lacks a portion of them. D and trimming come from the DNA, and the V and J calls and clone size come from that table. This sample has around 120,000 clones, with 90% found just once.

The clonotype was recovered from a woman aged 60-70 years with COVID-19, enrolled during active disease. The gene calls are TRBV3-1 (or the pseudogene TRBV3-2) and TRBJ2-2, with a possible D match to TRBD1 (5 bases). The specimen was peripheral blood. CDR3 sequence: CASSQVDTWNTGELFF. CDR3 bases: TGTGCCAGCAGCCAAGTGGACACATGGAACACCGGGGAGCTGTTTTTT.